A single sample is the source of the 16 T cell receptor beta chains below, sequenced in a study of spatial heterogeneity in lung cancer. TCRdb passed the 5' RACE reads through MiXCR, listing each CDR3 protein once. The table records 10,000 to 15,000 distinct CDR3 sequences, 3% to 4.5% of them present only once. The time point: sample taken at primary tumor resection. Specimen: PBMCs, collected at surgery. Source of these receptors: a male donor with early-stage non-small cell lung cancer.

This clonotype was observed many times. V usage is TRBV11-2 and J usage is TRBJ2-7, with D maybe TRBD2 (5 bases). The CDR3 is 15 amino acids. CDR1 is SGHAT, CDR2 FQNNGV, per germline. Trimming pared 0 bases from V and 5 bases from J, leaving 14 bases between. The CDR3, as DNA: TGTGCCAGCAGCTTAGATATGGGCCGGAGGAACGAGCAGTACTTC. Protein product: CASSLDMGRRNEQYF.

This clonotype was seen many times. Written as DNA, the CDR3 is TGTGCCAGCAGCCCTCGGGGAGGGCAAAACACTGAAGCTTTCTTT. Translation gives CASSPRGGQNTEAFF. This chain uses TRBV7-2 with TRBJ1-1, with D uncertain. Deletions cut 5 bases from V and 2 bases from J, with 15 bases between. This CDR3 region has 15 residues. The V gene's germline CDR1 is SGHTA and CDR2 FQGNSA.

This clonotype was counted at least ten times. The chain recombines TRBV5-1 with TRBJ2-5; weak D call: TRBD2 (6 bases). Germline CDR1 SGHRS, CDR2 YFSETQ. CDR3 length: 14 amino acids. With 0 bases removed from V and 1 base from J, the gap between germline ends came to 7 bases. The DNA of the CDR3 is TGCGCCAGCAGCTTGGGGGACTTCCAAGAGACCCAGTACTTC. Protein: CASSLGDFQETQYF. Supplemented by reference TRBV5-1 and TRBJ2-5, the full variable domain reads KAGVTQTPRYLIKTRGQQVTLSCSPISGHRSVSWYQQTPGQGLQFLFEYFSETQRNKGNFPGRFSGRQFSNSRSEMNVSTLELGDSALYLCASSLGDFQETQYFGPGTRLLVL.

The chain recombines TRBV19 with TRBJ2-6; D gene unclear. The V and J ends lost 3 bases and 0 bases respectively, with 9 bases between them. The CDR3 is 16 amino acids. The V gene's germline CDR1 is LNHDA and CDR2 SQIVND (reference sequence). CDR3: CASSMAPYSGANVLTF. For the CDR3, the DNA is TGTGCCAGTAGTATGGCACCCTACTCTGGGGCCAACGTCCTGACTTTC.

This chain links TRBV20-1 with TRBJ2-3; 7 bases line up with TRBD1. CDR1 and CDR2 (germline): DFQATT, SNEGSKA (reference sequence). The CDR3 covers 16 residues. Losses at the gene ends were 3 bases for V and 0 bases for J; bases not matched to a gene: 9. In DNA, the CDR3 is TGCAGTGCTAGTTGTCGGTTACAGGGGAGCACAGATACGCAGTATTTT. It encodes CSASCRLQGSTDTQYF.

There are many counts of this clonotype. The chain uses TRBV5-1 and TRBJ1-4; no clear D gene. The CDR3 totals 14 residues. Trimming removed 1 base at V and 6 bases at J, with 10 bases between. Per germline, CDR1 SGHRS and CDR2 YFSETQ. The CDR3 region is CASSLWIGDEKLFF. Written as DNA, the CDR3 is TGCGCCAGCAGCTTGTGGATCGGGGATGAAAAACTGTTTTTT.

This clonotype was detected ten times or more. J is TRBJ1-2 and V is TRBV6-5; tentatively, D is TRBD1 (5 bases). Per germline, CDR1 MNHEY and CDR2 SVGAGI. V gave up 4 bases and J gave up 4 bases, with 10 bases separating them. The CDR3 runs to 13 residues. CDR3 region: CASSSDSGYGYTF. CDR3 DNA: TGTGCCAGCAGTTCCGACAGTGGCTATGGCTACACCTTC.

In its sample, this clonotype was seen a few times. This chain links TRBV15 with TRBJ2-3, with D perhaps TRBD1 (6 bases). Per germline, CDR1 LNHNV and CDR2 YYDKDF (reference sequence). Trimming removed 11 bases at V and 5 bases at J, with 11 bases between. The CDR3 spans 11 residues. CDR3 residues: CAPQGKDTQYF. The CDR3 DNA reads as TGTGCCCCGCAGGGGAAAGATACGCAGTATTTT.

This clonotype was seen many times. The chain employs TRBV27 and TRBJ2-1, with 14 positions matching TRBD2. Trimming cost V 6 bases and J 10 bases; bases outside gene matches: 8. The CDR3 runs 15 residues. The germline V gene encodes CDR1 MNHEY and CDR2 SMNVEV (reference sequence). The CDR3 reads CASSPQTSGRAEQFF. The CDR3 nucleotides are TGTGCCAGCAGCCCACAGACTAGCGGGAGGGCCGAGCAGTTCTTC.

This clonotype was found many times. This rearrangement joins TRBV5-1 to TRBJ1-5; 9 nucleotides match TRBD1. This CDR3 has 15 residues. Losses at the gene ends were 4 bases for V and 4 bases for J; bases not matched to a gene: 6. CDR1 SGHRS and CDR2 YFSETQ come from the germline V gene. CDR3 amino acids: CASSPGTGKNQPQHF. The CDR3 DNA reads as TGCGCCAGCAGCCCCGGGACAGGGAAAAATCAGCCCCAGCATTTT.

This clonotype appeared many times. V gene TRBV29-1 combines with J gene TRBJ2-2; a possible D gene is TRBD1 (6 bases). Trimming removed 4 bases from V and 4 bases from J, with 13 bases in between. The CDR3 sequence is 14 residues long. Germline CDR1 reads SQVTM; CDR2 reads ANQGSEA. Here the CDR3 reads CSVAWQGFTGELFF. In nucleotides, the CDR3 is TGCAGCGTTGCCTGGCAGGGGTTCACCGGGGAGCTGTTTTTT.

In its sample, this clonotype was seen many times. The chain carries TRBV5-1 and TRBJ2-1; 13 bases agree with TRBD2. J lost 9 bases, V lost 3 bases, and 12 bases had no gene match. Germline V lookup: CDR1 SGHRS, CDR2 YFSETQ. The CDR3 contains 17 residues. The CDR3: CASSSRRPGLAGTEQFF. CDR3 sequence (DNA): TGCGCCAGCAGCTCACGCCGACCGGGACTAGCGGGAACTGAGCAGTTCTTC.

This clonotype was detected ten times or more. The gene calls are TRBV6-2 or TRBV6-3 and TRBJ2-3; 7 nucleotides align to TRBD2. Germline V CDR1 and CDR2: MNHEY, SVGEGT. The CDR3 totals 16 residues. V was clipped by 2 bases and J by 4 bases; unmatched bases: 9. The DNA for the CDR3 is TGTGCCAGCAGTTACGGCGGCGGGAGATTCGCAGATACGCAGTATTTT. Residues: CASSYGGGRFADTQYF.

This clonotype was observed a few times. The rearrangement uses TRBV27 and TRBJ2-6; D not resolved. With 8 bases removed from V and 2 bases from J, the gap between germline ends came to 16 bases. Looked up from germline, CDR1 is MNHEY and CDR2 is SMNVEV (reference sequence). This CDR3 has 16 residues. In nucleotides, the CDR3 is TGTGCCAGCTCCGAGGACCGGTCGCCTGGGGCCAACGTCCTGACTTTC. Protein product: CASSEDRSPGANVLTF.

This clonotype appeared many times. The rearrangement joins TRBV29-1 to TRBJ2-3; 9 bases are a match to TRBD1. CDR1 and CDR2 from the germline V gene are SQVTM and ANQGSEA. The CDR3 sequence is 16 residues long. The junction had 10 bases not matched to a gene; V was cut back by 3 bases and J by 3 bases. CDR3 sequence reads: CSVEGGIDRGTDTQYF. The CDR3 coding sequence is TGCAGCGTTGAGGGGGGAATCGACAGGGGGACAGATACGCAGTATTTT.

The table lists this clonotype with many counts. The V and J genes are TRBV10-2 and TRBJ2-1, with D uncertain. The CDR3 totals 12 residues. CDR1 is WSHSY, CDR2 SAAADI, per germline. V lost 5 bases to trimming and J lost 12 bases, with 14 bases between them. The DNA for the CDR3 is TGCGCCAGCAGTACCGACCGCCCCGGGCAGTTCTTC. It is translated as CASSTDRPGQFF.